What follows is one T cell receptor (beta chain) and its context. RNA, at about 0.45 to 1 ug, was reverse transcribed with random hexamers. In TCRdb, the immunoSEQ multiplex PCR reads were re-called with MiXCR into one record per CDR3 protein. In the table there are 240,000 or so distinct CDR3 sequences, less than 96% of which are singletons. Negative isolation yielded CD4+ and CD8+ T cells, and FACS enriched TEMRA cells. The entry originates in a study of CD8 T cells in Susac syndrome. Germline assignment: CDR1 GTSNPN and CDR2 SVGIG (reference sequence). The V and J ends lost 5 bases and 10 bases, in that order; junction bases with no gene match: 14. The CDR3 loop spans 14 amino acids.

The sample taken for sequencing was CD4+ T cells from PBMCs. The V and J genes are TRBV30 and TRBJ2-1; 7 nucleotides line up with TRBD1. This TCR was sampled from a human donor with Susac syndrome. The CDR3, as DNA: TGTGCCTGGGCCTATAGACAGGGTCTGAGGGAGCAGTTCTTC. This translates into CAWAYRQGLREQFF.